Given below is one T cell receptor beta chain in context. Germline V lookup: CDR1 SGHTA, CDR2 FQGNSA. This CDR3 has 16 amino acids. V was shortened by 1 base and J by 4 bases, with 16 bases between the two germline ends. Cohort 3 donors counted as recovered after two negative PCRs, clearance, or resolved symptoms. This entry belongs to a study of blood T cell repertoires in COVID-19. Looking at the study overall: Italy, Spain and the United States were the sources of the convalescent and acute COVID-19 samples.

In the authors' workflow: How many nucleated cells were present was estimated from reference gene primer amplification. This table comes from immunoSEQ multiplex PCR, and its TCRdb copy is limited to in-frame clones, with some not included. That table is the source of V, J and clone size, and D and trimming were worked out from the DNA. The table records some 490,000 clones, roughly nine tenths of them present only once. V and J are TRBV7-2 and TRBJ1-1, with D perhaps TRBD1 (6 bases). The material sequenced was PBMCs or T cells enriched from blood (not recorded which). The receptor was derived from an older woman who had recovered from COVID-19. The CDR3 sequence: CASSLVAGVRITEAFF. CDR3 nucleotides: TGTGCCAGCAGCTTAGTGGCAGGGGTAAGGATCACTGAAGCTTTCTTT.